These 15 T cell receptor beta chains originate from one sample sequenced in a study of T cells in Graves' hyperthyroidism and ophthalmopathy. The CDR3 regions of TCR beta were amplified from RNA transcripts. Initially, a first-round RT-PCR of the TCR CDR3 employed the HTBI primer set. TCRdb processed the multiplex PCR reads anew with MiXCR; each CDR3 protein has one entry. The sample records roughly 640,000 distinct CDR3 sequences, about 16% being singletons. The material sequenced was blood. Receptor source: a woman aged 35 to 49 with Graves' ophthalmopathy.

The chain joins TRBV4-1 to TRBJ1-1, with 7 bases matching TRBD1. The CDR3 runs to 16 residues. The germline V gene encodes CDR1 MGHRA and CDR2 YSYEKL. V lost 4 bases and J lost 0; bases outside the gene matches: 8. The CDR3, as DNA: TGCGCCAGCAGCCGAGGTACCGGGACAGTGAACACTGAAGCTTTCTTT. Translating it yields CASSRGTGTVNTEAFF.

As to this clonotype: A much larger clone differs from this one at a single base, so this may be a read error. The DNA for the CDR3 is TGTGCCAGCAGTTACTCCGGAGTAGCCCGCCACGAGCAGTACTTC. Protein: CASSYSGVARHEQYF. This chain connects TRBV6-2 or TRBV6-3 to TRBJ2-7; D is uncertain. This CDR3 region has 15 residues. Germline CDR1 is MNHEY and CDR2 is SVGEGT. The germline V and J ends were trimmed by 0 bases and 5 bases, with 14 bases remaining between them.

The chain joins TRBV11-2 to TRBJ2-5; 9 bases are shared with TRBD1. V shed 5 bases and J 7 bases; nucleotides not matched to a gene: 20. Germline values: CDR1 SGHAT, CDR2 FQNNGV. This CDR3 has 18 amino acids. The CDR3 region has the DNA TGTGCCAGCAGCCGTACGACAGGGGGACCATATCCCGCGGGGACCCAGTACTTC. It is translated as CASSRTTGGPYPAGTQYF.

This clonotype has just a few counts. The rearrangement links TRBV5-8 to TRBJ1-2; TRBD1 matches at 9 bases. Germline assignment: CDR1 SGHTS and CDR2 YDEGEE. There are 15 residues in the CDR3. After removal of 6 bases from V and 1 base from J, the junction contained 7 bases not matched to a gene. The CDR3 DNA sequence: TGTGCCAGCACCGGACAGGGGCGGAATAACTATGGCTACACCTTC. It is translated as CASTGQGRNNYGYTF.

This clonotype was seen repeatedly, ten times or more. Written as DNA, the CDR3 is TGTGCCAGCAGCTTAGGGACTAGCGGGCCCTACGAGCAGTACTTC. Its protein is CASSLGTSGPYEQYF. This rearrangement joins TRBV11-2 to TRBJ2-7, with 11 bases aligning to TRBD2. J gave up 2 bases and V 1 base, and 1 base lay outside the gene matches. Germline CDR1 SGHAT, CDR2 FQNNGV. The CDR3 totals 15 residues.

V and J are TRBV7-3 and TRBJ2-1, with 7 bases identical to TRBD1. CDR1 and CDR2 from the germline V gene are SGHTA and FQGTGA. The J segment lost 8 bases and the V segment lost 0 bases, leaving 7 bases of the junction unmatched. The CDR3 has 15 residues. The CDR3 spells CASSLTETGLHEQFF. DNA for the CDR3: TGTGCCAGCAGCTTAACAGAGACAGGGCTCCATGAGCAGTTCTTC.

This clonotype has more than one count but fewer than ten. This chain connects TRBV20-1 to TRBJ2-3, with TRBD2 matching over 14 bases. Germline trimming cut 3 bases from V and 5 bases from J; bases unmatched to any gene: 4. CDR3 length: 15 amino acids. Germline values: CDR1 DFQATT, CDR2 SNEGSKA (reference sequence). CDR3 amino acids: CSASAGTSGGDTQYF. In DNA form, the CDR3 reads TGCAGTGCTAGTGCCGGGACTAGCGGGGGAGATACGCAGTATTTT.

V and J are TRBV6-1 and TRBJ1-5; D is undetermined. V was shortened by 3 bases and J by 3 bases, with 15 bases between the two germline ends. Per the germline V gene, CDR1 is MNHNS and CDR2 is SASEGT. The CDR3 consists of 16 residues. This CDR3 reads CASSESMGSINQPQHF. The CDR3 coding sequence is TGTGCCAGCAGTGAGTCAATGGGGTCGATCAATCAGCCCCAGCATTTT.

This clonotype was detected only a few times. The chain couples TRBV2 to TRBJ1-3; 9 positions agree with TRBD1. This CDR3 has 14 residues. Germline trimming cut 8 bases from V and 2 bases from J; bases unmatched to any gene: 4. The germline CDR1 and CDR2 sequences are SNHLY and FYNNEI. The DNA for the CDR3 is TGTGCCAGCGGGAGACAGGGGGCTGGAAACACCATATATTTT. Translated: CASGRQGAGNTIYF.

The rearrangement links TRBV29-1 to TRBJ2-1; D is possibly TRBD1 (6 bases). Germline V gives CDR1 SQVTM, CDR2 ANQGSEA. The CDR3 is 12 residues long. The V end lost 1 base, the J end lost 6 bases, and 7 bases lay between the germline ends. CDR3 protein: CSVEVGGNEQFF. The CDR3 DNA is TGCAGCGTTGAAGTAGGGGGCAATGAGCAGTTCTTC.

V gene TRBV27 combines with J gene TRBJ1-6; D possibly corresponds to TRBD1 (6 bases). CDR3 length: 15 residues. The V and J ends lost 6 bases and 6 bases respectively, with 15 bases between them. Per the germline V gene, CDR1 is MNHEY and CDR2 is SMNVEV (reference sequence). CDR3 residues: CASRPTGPFNSPLHF. The CDR3 region has the DNA TGTGCCAGCAGGCCCACAGGGCCCTTTAATTCACCCCTCCACTTT.

This clonotype was seen repeatedly, ten times or more. V usage is TRBV18 and J usage is TRBJ1-1; D is uncertain. V lost 8 bases, J lost 5 bases, and 15 bases lay in between. The germline V gene encodes CDR1 KGHSH and CDR2 LQKENI. The CDR3 consists of 13 residues. The DNA for the CDR3 is TGTGCCAGCCCCACGGTCTACGTAACTGAAGCTTTCTTT. Encoded protein: CASPTVYVTEAFF.

This clonotype came up a few times. The J gene is TRBJ2-7, the V gene TRBV7-9; D is unresolved. CDR3 length: 13 residues. V lost 1 base and J lost 3, with 7 bases in between. Germline V gene data show CDR1 as SEHNR and CDR2 as FQNEAQ (reference sequence). CDR3 DNA sequence: TGTGCCAGCAGCTTAGTGGGGTTCTACGAGCAGTACTTC. Amino acid sequence: CASSLVGFYEQYF.

This clonotype was recorded at least ten times. The chain couples TRBV2 to TRBJ1-5, with 8 positions matching TRBD1. Germline CDR1 is SNHLY and CDR2 is FYNNEI. J was trimmed by 4 bases and V by 2 bases; bases with no gene match: 7. This CDR3 is 16 amino acids long. The CDR3 sequence: CASSEQGALLNQPQHF. In DNA form, the CDR3 reads TGTGCCAGCAGTGAACAGGGGGCCCTTCTAAATCAGCCCCAGCATTTT.

At least ten counts were recorded for this clonotype. The J gene is TRBJ1-1, the V gene TRBV7-8; no clear D. Trimming stripped 5 bases from V and 1 base from J, with 17 bases between. CDR3 length equals 16 residues. Germline V lookup: CDR1 SGHVS, CDR2 FQNEAQ. The DNA for the CDR3 is TGTGCCAGCAGCCCACGCTGGGGAATAAAGAACACTGAAGCTTTCTTT. It is translated as CASSPRWGIKNTEAFF.